These 9 T cell receptor beta chains were sequenced from one sample in a study of T cells in Graves' hyperthyroidism and ophthalmopathy. RNA transcripts gave rise to amplified TCR beta CDR3 regions. Initially, a first-round RT-PCR of the TCR CDR3 employed the HTBI primer set. TCRdb re-called the multiplex PCR reads with MiXCR, one entry per CDR3 protein. The sample lists about 360,000 distinct CDR3 sequences, approximately 14% seen once, with 25% to 35% in the top ten. The sequenced sample consisted of blood. The receptor source for this set is a woman younger than 30 with Graves' hyperthyroidism that later progressed to Graves' ophthalmopathy.

This clonotype has just a few counts. V gene TRBV29-1 combines with J gene TRBJ2-3; 9 bases align to TRBD1. The CDR3 is 13 residues long. Germline values: CDR1 SQVTM, CDR2 ANQGSEA. Unmatched junction bases numbered 2, after V lost 1 base and J lost 6 bases. The CDR3 bases are TGCAGCGTTGAAGGACAGGGGGGGGATACGCAGTATTTT. Its translation: CSVEGQGGDTQYF.

This clonotype has ten or more counts. In nucleotides, the CDR3 is TGTGCCAGCAGTTACTCCTGGACTTCAAATCAGCCCCAGCATTTT. Translating gives CASSYSWTSNQPQHF. The V and J genes are TRBV6-2 or TRBV6-3 and TRBJ1-5; no clear D gene. V was clipped by 0 bases and J by 4 bases, with 10 bases between them. The CDR3 has 15 residues. Germline V gene data show CDR1 as MNHEY and CDR2 as SVGEGT.

This clonotype was counted ten times or more. J is TRBJ2-1 and V is TRBV3-1, with D possibly matching TRBD2 (5 bases). The V end lost 1 base, the J end lost 6 bases, and 13 bases lay between the germline ends. The CDR3 has 15 amino acids. In germline, CDR1 is LGHDT, CDR2 YNNKEL (reference sequence). The CDR3 loop reads CASSQASLSGNEQFF. For the CDR3, the DNA is TGTGCCAGCAGCCAAGCTAGCTTATCTGGCAATGAGCAGTTCTTC.

This clonotype was picked up a small number of times. This chain connects TRBV29-1 to TRBJ1-4; tentatively, D is TRBD1 (6 bases). The CDR3 length is 13 residues. V was trimmed by 4 bases and J by 6 bases, leaving 12 bases between them. Germline assignment: CDR1 SQVTM and CDR2 ANQGSEA. The DNA of the CDR3 is TGCAGCGTTGCCAAGGGGGGGTATGAAAAACTGTTTTTT. Translation: CSVAKGGYEKLFF.

The chain is built from TRBV28 and TRBJ2-4; D may correspond to TRBD1 or TRBD2 (5 bases each). V lost 6 bases and J lost 2, with 14 bases in between. The CDR3 is made up of 15 amino acids. Germline CDR1 reads MDHEN; CDR2 reads SYDVKM. CDR3 nucleotides: TGTGCCAGCAGGTCGGTTGGGGGACCCAAAAACATTCAGTACTTC. This gives the protein CASRSVGGPKNIQYF.

This clonotype is a singleton in its sample. It may be a read error: a sequence one base away is much more abundant. The chain uses TRBV6-1 and TRBJ2-5; 12 positions agree with TRBD2. The CDR3 extends over 15 amino acids. The V gene's germline CDR1 is MNHNS and CDR2 SASEGT. CDR3 bases: TGTGCCAGCACCAAAGAACTAGCGGGAGGAGAGGCCCAGTACTTC. Its protein product is CASTKELAGGEAQYF.

This clonotype was detected a few times. Here the CDR3 DNA reads TGTGCCAGCAGTTACGAACCCGACAGGGTTCACGAGCAGTACTTC. It codes for CASSYEPDRVHEQYF. The rearrangement joins TRBV6-2 or TRBV6-3 to TRBJ2-7; 7 positions match TRBD1. This CDR3 has 15 residues. The germline V gene encodes CDR1 MNHEY and CDR2 SVGEGT. The trim removed 2 bases at V and 5 bases at J, leaving 9 bases unmatched.

This clonotype has at least ten counts. As DNA, the CDR3 is TGTGCCAGCAGCCAAGATCCGGGAGGGAACCAAGAGACCCAGTACTTC. It yields the protein CASSQDPGGNQETQYF. V is TRBV4-2 and J is TRBJ2-5; 8 nucleotides agree with TRBD2. V lost 0 bases, J lost 0 bases, and 3 bases stayed unmatched. The CDR3 contains 16 residues. Looked up from germline, CDR1 is LGHNA and CDR2 is YNFKEQ.

This clonotype was counted ten times or more. V usage is TRBV20-1 and J usage is TRBJ2-7, with 10 positions matching TRBD2. V lost 2 bases to trimming and J lost 2 bases; unmatched junction nucleotides: 6. Germline loops: CDR1 DFQATT, CDR2 SNEGSKA (reference sequence). The CDR3 spans 15 residues. The CDR3, as DNA: TGCAGTGCTAGAAAAGGACTAGCGGATACCTACGAGCAGTACTTC. Protein sequence: CSARKGLADTYEQYF.